The 30 T cell receptor beta chains below were found in one sample sequenced in a study of neurological immune-mediated disorders. MiXCR, run by TCRdb on the 5' RACE reads, gives a single entry per CDR3 protein. Of about 99,000 distinct CDR3 sequences listed, approximately 11% are singletons. Time point reported: longitudinal time-point 3. Sequences were obtained from PBMCs. Receptor source: a female donor with HTLV-1-associated myelopathy (HAM/TSP).

This clonotype was found many times. This chain uses TRBV5-1 with TRBJ1-4; a possible D gene is TRBD1 (6 bases). The CDR3 totals 16 residues. Per germline, CDR1 SGHRS and CDR2 YFSETQ. Trimming removed 0 bases from V and 7 bases from J, with 16 bases in between. The CDR3, as DNA: TGCGCCAGCAGCTTGGGTGGCCGGGGGCTAGGTGAAAAACTGTTTTTT. Translating gives CASSLGGRGLGEKLFF.

Regarding this clonotype: A much larger clone lies a single base off, so this may be a read error. The chain links TRBV14 to TRBJ2-1; weak D call: TRBD1 (6 bases). The length of the CDR3 is 14 residues. The germline V gene encodes CDR1 SGHDN and CDR2 FVKESK. Written as DNA, the CDR3 is TGTGCCTGCAGACCACAGGGTCTCTACAATGAGCAGTTCTTC. Its protein is CACRPQGLYNEQFF.

This clonotype was seen at least ten times. The J gene is TRBJ1-2, the V gene TRBV20-1, with 9 bases that match TRBD1. The CDR3 length is 16 residues. Per the germline V gene, CDR1 is DFQATT and CDR2 is SNEGSKA (reference sequence). Trimming cost V 6 bases and J 2 bases; bases outside gene matches: 13. In DNA form, the CDR3 reads TGCAGTGCCGATCATTTCCGGGACAGGGTCAACTATGGCTACACCTTC. Translation: CSADHFRDRVNYGYTF.

The sample holds many counts of this clonotype. This chain links TRBV5-5 with TRBJ2-6; TRBD1 matches 10 bases. V shed 6 bases and J 4 bases; nucleotides not matched to a gene: 10. The CDR3 has 17 residues. CDR1 is SGHKS and CDR2 is YYEKEE in the germline V gene (reference sequence). DNA for the CDR3: TGTGCCAGCAACGCCGGGACAGGGGCCGTAGGGGCCAACGTCCTGACTTTC. Residues: CASNAGTGAVGANVLTF.

This clonotype was recorded at least ten times. This sequence joins TRBV5-5 and TRBJ2-3; D possibly corresponds to TRBD2 (5 bases). The V and J ends lost 1 base and 0 bases respectively, with 6 bases between them. Germline values: CDR1 SGHKS, CDR2 YYEKEE (reference sequence). The CDR3 loop spans 14 amino acids. CDR3: CASSLRTSTDTQYF. In DNA form, the CDR3 reads TGTGCCAGCAGCTTGCGGACTAGCACAGATACGCAGTATTTT.

In this sample, this clonotype turned up many times. V and J are TRBV29-1 and TRBJ2-1; D gene ambiguous. The CDR3 is 14 amino acids. V lost 3 bases, J lost 3 bases, and 12 bases lay in between. Germline loops: CDR1 SQVTM, CDR2 ANQGSEA. CDR3 nucleotides: TGCAGCGTTGATGGGCAGAGTATCTACAATGAGCAGTTCTTC. This translates into CSVDGQSIYNEQFF.

This clonotype has ten or more counts. The chain employs TRBV27 and TRBJ2-3; D not resolved. The V gene lost 7 bases and the J gene lost 0 bases, with 8 bases spanning the gap. From germline, CDR1 is MNHEY and CDR2 SMNVEV (reference sequence). The CDR3 length is 13 residues. The CDR3 sequence: CASKWSSTDTQYF. The CDR3 DNA follows: TGTGCCAGCAAATGGTCAAGCACAGATACGCAGTATTTT.

The table lists this clonotype with many counts. The V call is TRBV20-1, the J call TRBJ2-3; D remains unclear. Germline V gene lookup returns CDR1 DFQATT and CDR2 SNEGSKA (reference sequence). Trimming removed 0 bases at V and 2 bases at J, with 6 bases between. The length of the CDR3 is 13 residues. CDR3 sequence: CSARDLYTDTQYF. The CDR3 DNA sequence: TGCAGTGCTAGAGATTTGTACACAGATACGCAGTATTTT.

A note on this clonotype: A single base separates this from a much larger clone, so it may be a read error. J is TRBJ2-7 and V is TRBV28; 7 nucleotides align to TRBD1. This CDR3 region has 16 residues. Germline lookup yields CDR1 MDHEN and CDR2 SYDVKM. The V gene end was trimmed by 0 bases and the J gene end by 4 bases; junction bases not matched to a gene: 9. The CDR3 protein is CASSLWEMDRRYEQYF. DNA for the CDR3: TGTGCCAGCAGTTTATGGGAGATGGACAGGAGATACGAGCAGTACTTC.

This clonotype showed up many times. The chain has TRBV20-1 and TRBJ2-7; TRBD1 matches at 7 bases. V lost 3 bases and J lost 0; bases outside the gene matches: 8. This CDR3 has 15 amino acids. Germline CDR1 reads DFQATT; CDR2 reads SNEGSKA (reference sequence). CDR3 bases: TGCAGTGCTAGTACGCCGGGACAGAGCTCCTACGAGCAGTACTTC. It specifies CSASTPGQSSYEQYF.

On this clonotype: This may be a read error: a much more frequent sequence differs by one nucleotide. This chain joins TRBV7-9 and TRBJ2-7; 7 positions match TRBD2. Per the germline V gene, CDR1 is SEHNR and CDR2 is FQNEAQ (reference sequence). CDR3 size: 13 residues. As DNA, the CDR3 is TGTGCCAGCAGTCAAGGGAGGGCCTACAAGCAGTACTTC. It translates to CASSQGRAYKQYF.

This clonotype was detected many times. The chain links TRBV5-1 to TRBJ2-3, with a weak D call TRBD1 (6 bases). Deletions cut 0 bases from V and 3 bases from J, with 8 bases between. Germline lookup yields CDR1 SGHRS and CDR2 YFSETQ. The CDR3 has 14 residues. CDR3: CASSLDRVTDTQYF. DNA for the CDR3: TGCGCCAGCAGCTTGGACAGGGTAACAGATACGCAGTATTTT.

This clonotype came up many times. This chain joins TRBV11-2 and TRBJ1-1; D may be TRBD1 (6 bases). V lost 4 bases and J lost 1, with 7 bases in between. This CDR3 has 13 residues. The germline gives CDR1 SGHAT, CDR2 FQNNGV. CDR3 loop: CASSWGQNTEAFF. The CDR3 coding sequence is TGTGCCAGCAGCTGGGGACAGAACACTGAAGCTTTCTTT.

This clonotype was counted a few times. This rearrangement joins TRBV18 to TRBJ2-1, with TRBD2 identical over 9 bases. Germline trimming cut 4 bases from V and 5 bases from J; bases unmatched to any gene: 9. Germline V gives CDR1 KGHSH, CDR2 LQKENI. The CDR3 is 16 residues long. CDR3 loop: CASSRLLAGINNEQFF. The CDR3 nucleotides read TGTGCCAGCTCACGGCTACTAGCGGGTATCAACAATGAGCAGTTCTTC. The variable domain in full, completed from reference TRBV18 and TRBJ2-1, reads NAGVMQNPRHLVRRRGQEARLRCSPMKGHSHVYWYRQLPEEGLKFMVYLQKENIIDESGMPKERFSAEFPKEGPSILRIQQVVRGDSAAYFCASSRLLAGINNEQFFGPGTRLTVL.

This clonotype came up many times. The J gene is TRBJ2-5, the V gene TRBV6-6; 8 positions agree with TRBD2. Germline V gene sequence: CDR1 MNHNY, CDR2 SVGAGI (reference sequence). The CDR3 extends over 15 amino acids. V shed 5 bases and J 4 bases; nucleotides not matched to a gene: 9. This chain's CDR3 is CASSPVRGGLETQYF. The CDR3 nucleotides are TGTGCCAGCAGTCCCGTTCGCGGGGGGCTAGAGACCCAGTACTTC.

This clonotype showed up many times. V and J are TRBV27 and TRBJ2-7; D call uncertain. The CDR3 totals 13 residues. With 6 bases removed from V and 2 bases from J, the gap between germline ends came to 11 bases. Germline V gene sequence: CDR1 MNHEY, CDR2 SMNVEV (reference sequence). In nucleotides, the CDR3 is TGTGCCAGCAGGTTTACTGGGGCCTACGAGCAGTACTTC. It is translated as CASRFTGAYEQYF.

This clonotype has a count of ten or more. The rearrangement uses TRBV11-2 and TRBJ2-1; no clear D. V dropped 3 bases and J dropped 7 bases, with 10 bases sitting between them. The CDR3 is made up of 13 amino acids. Germline CDR1 SGHAT, CDR2 FQNNGV. The CDR3 is CASSLKGSNEQFF. The CDR3 coding sequence is TGTGCCAGCAGCTTGAAAGGTTCGAATGAGCAGTTCTTC.

There are many counts of this clonotype. V gene TRBV5-1 combines with J gene TRBJ1-1; D is unresolved. CDR3 length equals 15 residues. Germline lookup yields CDR1 SGHRS and CDR2 YFSETQ. V lost 0 bases, J lost 5 bases, and 14 bases lay in between. CDR3 DNA sequence: TGCGCCAGCAGCTTGGTCGCCGCATCGGGGACTGAAGCTTTCTTT. Encoded protein: CASSLVAASGTEAFF.

Ten or more counts support this clonotype. The chain has TRBV29-1 and TRBJ2-3; D remains unclear. From germline, CDR1 is SQVTM and CDR2 ANQGSEA. The CDR3 spans 14 residues. Trimming removed 4 bases from V and 2 bases from J, with 13 bases in between. The DNA for the CDR3 is TGCAGCGTTGCCGTACTGGCCCCCACAGATACGCAGTATTTT. This gives the protein CSVAVLAPTDTQYF.

The sample holds many counts of this clonotype. The chain employs TRBV5-1 and TRBJ2-7; D uncertain. This CDR3 spans 14 amino acids. CDR1 SGHRS and CDR2 YFSETQ come from the germline V gene. Trimming stripped 4 bases from V and 3 bases from J, with 14 bases between. The CDR3 nucleotides read TGCGCCAGCAGCCCCGTAGATCCTCGCTACGAGCAGTACTTC. Amino acids: CASSPVDPRYEQYF. Together with reference TRBV5-1 and TRBJ2-7, the CDR3 gives the full variable domain: KAGVTQTPRYLIKTRGQQVTLSCSPISGHRSVSWYQQTPGQGLQFLFEYFSETQRNKGNFPGRFSGRQFSNSRSEMNVSTLELGDSALYLCASSPVDPRYEQYFGPGTRLTVT.

The chain employs TRBV28 and TRBJ1-5; no clear D gene. In germline, CDR1 is MDHEN, CDR2 SYDVKM. The V gene lost 3 bases and the J gene lost 0 bases, with 9 bases spanning the gap. The CDR3 has 15 residues. CDR3 sequence: CASSFGWSSNQPQHF. CDR3 DNA sequence: TGTGCCAGCAGTTTCGGGTGGAGTAGCAATCAGCCCCAGCATTTT.

Of note for this clonotype: Just one base apart from a much larger clone, this may be a read error. It is likely a read error, because the conserved phenylalanine at the end of the CDR3 is missing. This sequence joins TRBV5-1 and TRBJ1-5, with 8 positions matching TRBD1. J was trimmed by 2 bases and V by 2 bases; bases with no gene match: 3. The CDR3 loop spans 15 amino acids. Germline-derived CDR1 and CDR2 are SGHRS and YFSETQ. The CDR3 loop reads CASSLGGQGNQPQHL. In nucleotides, the CDR3 is TGCGCCAGCAGCTTAGGGGGACAGGGCAATCAGCCCCAGCATTTG.

This clonotype was picked up many times. This rearrangement joins TRBV20-1 to TRBJ2-5; a weak D match, TRBD1 (6 bases). CDR1 is DFQATT, CDR2 SNEGSKA, per germline (reference sequence). V was pared by 0 bases and J by 3 bases, with 17 bases between. The CDR3 sequence is 16 residues long. The CDR3 nucleotides read TGCAGTGCTAGAGATACTCCCCGGGACACCAAAGAGACCCAGTACTTC. Protein product: CSARDTPRDTKETQYF.

The table lists this clonotype with many counts. The chain recombines TRBV11-2 with TRBJ2-5; the match to TRBD1 covers 7 bases. Germline-derived CDR1 and CDR2 are SGHAT and FQNNGV. V shed 3 bases, J shed 1 base, and the junction held 8 bases outside the gene matches. CDR3 length equals 16 residues. Here the CDR3 reads CASSFLVGGFQETQYF. DNA of the CDR3: TGTGCCAGCAGCTTCCTGGTAGGGGGCTTCCAAGAGACCCAGTACTTC.

At least ten counts were recorded for this clonotype. The chain carries TRBV7-9 and TRBJ2-3; the D gene is possibly TRBD2 (5 bases). The CDR3 sequence is 18 residues long. Germline V gene lookup returns CDR1 SEHNR and CDR2 FQNEAQ (reference sequence). Trimming left V 5 bases short and J 0 bases short, with 21 bases between. The CDR3 here is CASSPPRGMPSSTDTQYF. The DNA of the CDR3 is TGTGCCAGCAGCCCCCCGCGAGGGATGCCATCTAGCACAGATACGCAGTATTTT.

This clonotype was picked up many times. The chain joins TRBV20-1 to TRBJ1-1, with TRBD1 as a possible D gene (5 bases). The CDR3 has 13 residues. Trimming pared 5 bases from V and 4 bases from J, leaving 14 bases between. Germline V CDR1 and CDR2: DFQATT, SNEGSKA (reference sequence). In nucleotides, the CDR3 is TGCAGTGCTGGCAGGGTCGGAAGCACTGAAGCTTTCTTT. Translation: CSAGRVGSTEAFF.

This clonotype was recorded many times. The chain couples TRBV6-1 to TRBJ2-3, with D unresolved. The germline V gene has CDR1 MNHNS and CDR2 SASEGT. The CDR3 consists of 14 residues. Deletions cut 6 bases from V and 0 bases from J, with 10 bases between. The CDR3, as DNA: TGTGCCAGCAGAAGGACGGATAGCACAGATACGCAGTATTTT. Its translation: CASRRTDSTDTQYF.

This clonotype has ten or more counts. The CDR3 spells CASSATGSGEQFF. The CDR3, as DNA: TGTGCCAGCAGCGCGACAGGGTCGGGGGAGCAGTTCTTC. The genes are TRBV7-7 and TRBJ2-1; 7 bases line up with TRBD1. The CDR3 runs 13 residues. Trimming at V came to 5 bases and at J to 10 bases, leaving 8 bases not matched to a gene. The V gene's germline CDR1 is SSHAT and CDR2 FNYEAQ (reference sequence).

At least ten counts were recorded for this clonotype. The DNA of the CDR3 is TGCAGTGGACGCGACAGGACAACCCGGGGCACTTTCTTT. Amino acids: CSGRDRTTRGTFF. The chain uses TRBV20-1 and TRBJ1-1; TRBD1 is a possible D gene (6 bases). Trimming pared 7 bases from V and 12 bases from J, leaving 24 bases between. The V gene's germline CDR1 is DFQATT and CDR2 SNEGSKA (reference sequence). The CDR3 is made up of 13 amino acids.

This clonotype was detected ten times or more. This rearrangement joins TRBV6-5 to TRBJ2-7, with D perhaps given as TRBD1 or TRBD2 (5 bases each). Germline V gene sequence: CDR1 MNHEY, CDR2 SVGAGI. The CDR3 spans 13 residues. V was cut by 4 bases and J by 3 bases, with 10 bases left in between. Here the CDR3 DNA reads TGTGCCAGCAGTTCGGGACGAGGCTACGAGCAGTACTTC. This codes for CASSSGRGYEQYF.